The source of this T cell receptor (delta chain) is a study of Vδ1+ human thymocytes. Study-wide points: Unexpected Vdelta2 sequences could cause misinterpretation of bulk repertoire data. Thymic TRG and TRD repertoires appeared highly polyclonal, with Gaussian CDR3 length distributions.

The sample holds a few counts of this clone. Antigen: not known. Germline V gives CDR1 TSWWSYY, CDR2 QGS. The CDR3 loop spans 18 amino acids. The trim removed 4 bases at V and 0 bases at J, leaving 14 bases unmatched. RNA was extracted from the cells and then reverse transcribed. Pooled V-gene forward primers with one constant-region reverse primer generated the CDR3 amplicons by multiplex PCR. TCRdb reanalysed the multiplex PCR reads with CATT. Here the sample spans under 25,000 delta-chain clones, about 29% being singletons. The sample consisted of Vdelta1+ gamma-delta thymocytes from the thymus. Subset: FACS-sorted CD3+ TCRalphabeta- TCRVdelta1+ TCRVdelta2- thymocytes. The clonotype originates from a boy in the first two years of life who had congenital heart surgery. This chain uses TRDV1 with TRDJ1; 7 bases fit TRDD3. The chain's CDR3 is CALGGSSPGGPYTDKLIF. The CDR3 nucleotides read TGTGCTCTTGGGGGCTCTTCCCCTGGGGGCCCGTACACCGATAAACTCATCTTT.